This T cell receptor beta chain stems from a study of cytomegalovirus exposure and HLA in healthy donors. Notes on the study in general: In a later analysis, productive TCRs from donors in an Asian-associated ancestry cluster reportedly carried fewer N-insertions than the cohort mean. Rare TCR sequences dominated, though some public TCRs recurred in many donors.

When sampled, the donors appeared nominally healthy, though they likely had unrecorded immune exposures. The length of the CDR3 is 18 residues. 60 Vbeta and 13 Jbeta primers were used in PCR. Profiled with immunoSEQ multiplex PCR; TCRdb holds only in-frame clones, not every one. The data hold over 110,000 clones, with 82% observed a single time. To note about this clone: Its antigen is still unknown.

This receptor was obtained from a male donor in good health and CMV-seronegative. The chain uses TRBV21-1 and TRBJ2-7; TRBD2, the table's D call, lacks a check against the DNA. TRBV21-1 is a pseudogene locus. Sequenced input: PBMCs. The CDR3 sequence is CASSPMPAGGSPFYEQYF. The DNA for the CDR3 is TGTGCCAGCAGTCCAATGCCAGCGGGAGGTTCCCCTTTCTACGAGCAGTACTTC.